This T cell receptor beta chain was sequenced during a study of blood T cell repertoires in COVID-19. In the study overall: Acute-phase and convalescent COVID-19 samples originated in the United States, Italy and Spain. Sample material is recorded as cDNA or gDNA derived from T cells, B-cell-depleted T cells, or PBMCs.

Per the study methods: Using reference gene primer amplification, nucleated cell counts were estimated. Method: immunoSEQ multiplex PCR; TCRdb's copy keeps in-frame clones and lacks some. V, J and clone size were drawn from that table, and D and trimming were deduced from the DNA. The table has about 52,000 clones, over 85% seen once. The trim removed 5 bases at V and 3 bases at J, leaving 7 bases unmatched. The CDR3 covers 16 residues. Germline loops: CDR1 SGHTA, CDR2 FQGNSA. Sequenced: peripheral blood. The chain couples TRBV7-2 to TRBJ2-2; 9 nucleotides agree with TRBD1. The receptor comes from a man older than 75 with active or convalescent COVID-19. CDR3 bases: TGTGCCAGCAGCGCCGGACAGGGGCGTTACACCGGGGAGCTGTTTTTT. It is translated as CASSAGQGRYTGELFF.